The clone carrying this T cell receptor (beta chain) was found many times. The antigen is undetermined. The TCR library protocol was used to attach unique molecular identifiers. These identifiers were attached to individual cDNA molecules. TCRdb called the 5' RACE reads again in MiXCR, with one record for every CDR3 protein. The table shows roughly 50,000 distinct CDR3 sequences, with approximately 8% occurring only once. The data originate from a study of early T cells in non-severe SARS-CoV-2 infection. About the study: Sequencing of unsorted whole blood was done on bulk RNA, leaving chains unpaired.

Unmatched junction bases numbered 2, after V lost 7 bases and J lost 0 bases. The CDR3 is 14 residues long. Looked up from germline, CDR1 is KGHDR and CDR2 is SFDVKD. Study results and limitations: CD4 and private specificities were missed by VDJdb matching, which favored anti-spike CD8 responses.

Material for sequencing was whole blood. This chain connects TRBV24-1 to TRBJ1-1; the match to TRBD1 covers 9 bases. The receptor was isolated from an adult who was a healthcare worker with PCR-confirmed SARS-CoV-2 infection or an uninfected control (not recorded which). CDR3 amino acids: CATRTGGMNTEAFF. DNA for the CDR3: TGTGCCACCAGGACAGGGGGAATGAACACTGAAGCTTTCTTT.